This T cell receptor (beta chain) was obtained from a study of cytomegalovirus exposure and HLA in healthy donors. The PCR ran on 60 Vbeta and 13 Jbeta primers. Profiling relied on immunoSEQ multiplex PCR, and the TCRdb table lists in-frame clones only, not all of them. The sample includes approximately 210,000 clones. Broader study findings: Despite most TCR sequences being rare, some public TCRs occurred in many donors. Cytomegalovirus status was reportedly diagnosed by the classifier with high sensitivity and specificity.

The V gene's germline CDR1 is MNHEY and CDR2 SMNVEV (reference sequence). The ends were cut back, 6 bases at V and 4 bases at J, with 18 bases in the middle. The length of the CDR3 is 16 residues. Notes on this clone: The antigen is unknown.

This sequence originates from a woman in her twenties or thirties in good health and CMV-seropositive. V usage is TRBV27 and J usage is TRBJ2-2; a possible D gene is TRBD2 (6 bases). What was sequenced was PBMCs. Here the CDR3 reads CASRTSLGGGTGELFF. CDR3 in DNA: TGTGCCAGCAGAACTTCGTTGGGGGGTGGCACCGGGGAGCTGTTTTTT.